This T cell receptor beta chain is from a study of cytomegalovirus exposure and HLA in healthy donors. General study results and limits: Highly shared variants forming one cluster were likely a sequencing artifact.

Trimming cost V 4 bases and J 1 base; bases outside gene matches: 7. Germline values: CDR1 MNHEY, CDR2 SMNVEV (reference sequence). The CDR3 covers 15 residues. A remark on this clone: The antigen remains unidentified.

With 60 Vbeta and 13 Jbeta primers, the PCR was carried out. Method: immunoSEQ multiplex PCR; TCRdb's copy keeps in-frame clones and lacks some. Of roughly 130,000 clones listed, about 76% are singletons. The rearrangement uses TRBV27 and TRBJ2-7; 7 nucleotides align to TRBD2. The receptor's source is a man aged 40-49 years in good health and CMV-seropositive. The sample was PBMCs. CDR3 in amino acids: CASSSLGGESYEQYF. Here the CDR3 DNA reads TGTGCCAGCAGTTCCCTGGGAGGGGAATCCTACGAGCAGTACTTC.